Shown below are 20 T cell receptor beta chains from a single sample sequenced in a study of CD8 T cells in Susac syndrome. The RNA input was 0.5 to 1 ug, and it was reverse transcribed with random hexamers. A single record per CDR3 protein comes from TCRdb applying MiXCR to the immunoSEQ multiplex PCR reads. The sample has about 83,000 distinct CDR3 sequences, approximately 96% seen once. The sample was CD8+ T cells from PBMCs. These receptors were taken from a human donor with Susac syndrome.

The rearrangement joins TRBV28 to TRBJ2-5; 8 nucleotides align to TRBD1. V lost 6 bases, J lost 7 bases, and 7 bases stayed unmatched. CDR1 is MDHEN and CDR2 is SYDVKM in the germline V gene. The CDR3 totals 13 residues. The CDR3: CASSRQGSGTQYF. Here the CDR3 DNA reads TGTGCCAGCAGCCGACAGGGGTCAGGGACCCAGTACTTC.

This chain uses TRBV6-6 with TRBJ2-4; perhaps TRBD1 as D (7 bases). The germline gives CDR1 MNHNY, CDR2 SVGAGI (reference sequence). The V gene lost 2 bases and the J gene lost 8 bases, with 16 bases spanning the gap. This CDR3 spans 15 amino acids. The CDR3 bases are TGTGCCAGCAGTTACGAGGGGGCGGGGATGCACATTCAGTACTTC. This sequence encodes CASSYEGAGMHIQYF.

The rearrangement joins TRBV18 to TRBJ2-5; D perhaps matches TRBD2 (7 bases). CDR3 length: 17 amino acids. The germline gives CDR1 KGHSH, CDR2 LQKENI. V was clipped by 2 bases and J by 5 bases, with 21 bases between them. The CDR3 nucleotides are TGTGCCAGCTCACCAACGGGGGGCGCGCATCGTTTGGAGACCCAGTACTTC. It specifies CASSPTGGAHRLETQYF.

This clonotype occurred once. The CDR3 sequence: CASSQAPGQENYGYTF. The CDR3 region has the DNA TGCGCCAGCAGCCAAGCTCCTGGACAGGAGAACTATGGCTACACCTTC. The chain employs TRBV4-1 and TRBJ1-2, with 7 bases aligning to TRBD1. This CDR3 contains 16 residues. The trim removed 1 base at V and 2 bases at J, leaving 7 bases unmatched. The germline gives CDR1 MGHRA, CDR2 YSYEKL.

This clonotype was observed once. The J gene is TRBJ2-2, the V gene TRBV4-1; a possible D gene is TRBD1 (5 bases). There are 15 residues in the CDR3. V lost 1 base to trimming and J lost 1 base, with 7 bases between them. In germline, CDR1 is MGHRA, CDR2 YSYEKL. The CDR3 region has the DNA TGCGCCAGCAGCCAAGCCCAGGGGAACACCGGGGAGCTGTTTTTT. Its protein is CASSQAQGNTGELFF.

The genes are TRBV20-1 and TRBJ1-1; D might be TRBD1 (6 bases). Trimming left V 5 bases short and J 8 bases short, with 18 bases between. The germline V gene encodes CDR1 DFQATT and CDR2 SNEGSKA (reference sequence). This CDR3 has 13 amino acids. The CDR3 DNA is TGCAGTGCTCATCTTACAGGGTTTAGGGAAGCTTTCTTT. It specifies CSAHLTGFREAFF.

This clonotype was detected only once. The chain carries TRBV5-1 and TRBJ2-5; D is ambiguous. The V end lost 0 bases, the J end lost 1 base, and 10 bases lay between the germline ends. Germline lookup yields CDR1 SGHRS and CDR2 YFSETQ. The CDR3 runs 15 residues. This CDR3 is CASSLEARPQETQYF. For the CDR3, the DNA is TGCGCCAGCAGCTTGGAGGCCAGACCCCAAGAGACCCAGTACTTC.

CDR3 region: CASSDYYEQYV. For the CDR3, the DNA is TGTGCCAGCAGTGACTACTACGAGCAGTACGTC. The genes are TRBV25-1 and TRBJ2-7; D gene uncertain. V dropped 3 bases and J dropped 3 bases, with 3 bases sitting between them. The CDR3 contains 11 residues. Germline V gene sequence: CDR1 MGHDK, CDR2 SYGVNS.

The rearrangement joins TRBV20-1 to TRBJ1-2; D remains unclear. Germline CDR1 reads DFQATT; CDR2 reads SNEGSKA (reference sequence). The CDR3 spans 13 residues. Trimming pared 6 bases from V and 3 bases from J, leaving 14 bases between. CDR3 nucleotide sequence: TGCAGTGCCCCCCAGGAAGGATACTATGGCTACACCTTC. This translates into CSAPQEGYYGYTF.

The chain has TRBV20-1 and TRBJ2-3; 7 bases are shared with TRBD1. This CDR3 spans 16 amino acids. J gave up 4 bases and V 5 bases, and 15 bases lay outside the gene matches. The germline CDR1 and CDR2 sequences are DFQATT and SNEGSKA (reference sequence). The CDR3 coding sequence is TGCAGTGCTGAACTGGGGACAGTCGAGAGCGCAGATACGCAGTATTTT. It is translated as CSAELGTVESADTQYF.

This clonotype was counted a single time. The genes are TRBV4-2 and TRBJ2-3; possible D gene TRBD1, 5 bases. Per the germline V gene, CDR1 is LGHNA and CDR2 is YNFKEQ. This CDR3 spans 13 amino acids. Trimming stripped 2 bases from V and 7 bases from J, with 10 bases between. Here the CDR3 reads CASSQPGPNTQYF. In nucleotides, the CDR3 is TGTGCCAGCAGCCAACCAGGGCCGAATACGCAGTATTTT.

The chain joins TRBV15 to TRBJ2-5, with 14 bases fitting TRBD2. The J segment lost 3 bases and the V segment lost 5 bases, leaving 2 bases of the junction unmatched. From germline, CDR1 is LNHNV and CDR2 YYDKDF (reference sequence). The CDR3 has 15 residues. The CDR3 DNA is TGTGCCACCAGCCGGGGACTAGCGGGGGAAGAGACCCAGTACTTC. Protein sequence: CATSRGLAGEETQYF. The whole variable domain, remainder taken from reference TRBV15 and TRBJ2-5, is DAMVIQNPRYQVTQFGKPVTLSCSQTLNHNVMYWYQQKSSQAPKLLFHYYDKDFNNEADTPDNFQSRRPNTSFCFLDIRSPGLGDTAMYLCATSRGLAGEETQYFGPGTRLLVL.

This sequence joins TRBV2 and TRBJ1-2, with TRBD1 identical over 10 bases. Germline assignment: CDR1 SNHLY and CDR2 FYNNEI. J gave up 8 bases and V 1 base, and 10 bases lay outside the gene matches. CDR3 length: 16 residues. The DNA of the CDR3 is TGTGCCAGCAGTGAAGTTTACTGGGACAGGGGAGAAGGCTACACCTTC. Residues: CASSEVYWDRGEGYTF. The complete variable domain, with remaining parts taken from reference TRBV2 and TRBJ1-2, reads EPEVTQTPSHQVTQMGQEVILRCVPISNHLYFYWYRQILGQKVEFLVSFYNNEISEKSEIFDDQFSVERPDGSNFTLKIRSTKLEDSAMYFCASSEVYWDRGEGYTFGSGTRLTVV.

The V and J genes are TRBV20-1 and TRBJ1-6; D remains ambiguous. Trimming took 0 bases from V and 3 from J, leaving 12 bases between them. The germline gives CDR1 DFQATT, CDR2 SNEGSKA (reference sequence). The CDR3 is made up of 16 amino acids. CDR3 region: CSAREPERLYNSPLHF. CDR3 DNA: TGCAGTGCTAGAGAACCGGAGCGCCTCTATAATTCACCCCTCCACTTT.

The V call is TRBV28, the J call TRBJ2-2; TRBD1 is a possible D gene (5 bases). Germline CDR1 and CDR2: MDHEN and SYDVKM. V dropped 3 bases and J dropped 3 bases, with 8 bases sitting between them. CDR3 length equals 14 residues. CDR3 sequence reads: CASSFDSYTGELFF. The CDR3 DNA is TGTGCCAGCAGTTTTGACAGTTACACCGGGGAGCTGTTTTTT.

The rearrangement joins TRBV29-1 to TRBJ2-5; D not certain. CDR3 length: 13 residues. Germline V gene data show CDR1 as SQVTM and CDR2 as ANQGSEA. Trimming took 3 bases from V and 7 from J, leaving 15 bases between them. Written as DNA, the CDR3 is TGCAGCGTTGATCAACAAGGGTCCGTGACCCAGTACTTC. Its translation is CSVDQQGSVTQYF. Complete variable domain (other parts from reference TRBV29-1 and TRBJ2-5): SAVISQKPSRDICQRGTSLTIQCQVDSQVTMMFWYRQQPGQSLTLIATANQGSEATYESGFVIDKFPISRPNLTFSTLTVSNMSPEDSSIYLCSVDQQGSVTQYFGPGTRLLVL.

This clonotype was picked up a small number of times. The CDR3 sequence: CASSILSSGEQYF. In DNA form, the CDR3 reads TGTGCCAGCAGCATTCTATCTAGCGGTGAGCAGTACTTC. The V gene is TRBV5-4, the J gene TRBJ2-7, with 7 bases that match TRBD2. The V segment lost 4 bases and the J segment 7 bases; nucleotides outside the gene matches: 8. The CDR3 contains 13 residues. Looked up from germline, CDR1 is SGHNT and CDR2 is YYREEE (reference sequence).

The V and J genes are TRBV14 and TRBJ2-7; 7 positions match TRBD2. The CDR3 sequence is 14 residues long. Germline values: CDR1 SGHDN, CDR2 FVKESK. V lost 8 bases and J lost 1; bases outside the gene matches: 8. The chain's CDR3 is CASGPSGRSYEQYF. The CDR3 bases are TGTGCCAGCGGTCCTAGCGGACGATCCTACGAGCAGTACTTC.

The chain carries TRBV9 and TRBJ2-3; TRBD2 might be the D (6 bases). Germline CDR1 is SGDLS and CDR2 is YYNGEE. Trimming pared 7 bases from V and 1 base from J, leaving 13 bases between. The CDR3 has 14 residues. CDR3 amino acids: CASRSGAGTDTQYF. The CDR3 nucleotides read TGTGCCAGCCGGTCGGGAGCTGGCACAGATACGCAGTATTTT.

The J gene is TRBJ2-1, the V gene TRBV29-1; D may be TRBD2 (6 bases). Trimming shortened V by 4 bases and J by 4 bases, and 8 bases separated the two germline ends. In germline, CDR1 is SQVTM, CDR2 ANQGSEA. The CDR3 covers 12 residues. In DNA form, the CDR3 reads TGCAGCGTTGCGGGGAGGTACAATGAGCAGTTCTTC. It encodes CSVAGRYNEQFF.